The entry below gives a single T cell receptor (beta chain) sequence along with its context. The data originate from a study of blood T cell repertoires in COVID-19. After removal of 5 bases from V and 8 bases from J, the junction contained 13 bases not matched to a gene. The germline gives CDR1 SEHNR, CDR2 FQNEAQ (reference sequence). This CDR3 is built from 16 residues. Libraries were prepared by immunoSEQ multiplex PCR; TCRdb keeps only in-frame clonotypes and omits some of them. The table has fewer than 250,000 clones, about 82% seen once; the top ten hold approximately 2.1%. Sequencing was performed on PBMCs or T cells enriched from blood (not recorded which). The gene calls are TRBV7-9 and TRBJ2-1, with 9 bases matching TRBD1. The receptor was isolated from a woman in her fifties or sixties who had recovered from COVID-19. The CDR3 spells CASSPTWGGQGDEQFF. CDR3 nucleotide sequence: TGTGCCAGCAGCCCGACTTGGGGGGGACAGGGCGATGAGCAGTTCTTC.